The 19 T cell receptor beta chains below come from one sample, sequenced in a study of blood T cell repertoires in COVID-19 (dated by TCRdb to about 2020). Library preparation was by the immunoSEQ multiplex PCR assay. What TCRdb holds here is the immuneACCESS table cut down to in-frame rearrangements. Part of the clones is not present; checked against another copy, under half of the missing clones reflect an unresolved V gene, and the others are unexplained. The sample yields about 150,000 clones; over 70% were counted once. Together, the top ten hold under 0.75% of the sample. Specimen: peripheral blood. These receptors all come from a man in his sixties with acute or convalescent COVID-19.

This clone appeared once. J is TRBJ1-1 and V is TRBV9, with D possibly TRBD1 on 5 matching bases. Germline V lookup: CDR1 SGDLS, CDR2 YYNGEE. The CDR3 covers 15 residues. V shed 0 bases and J shed 5 bases, with 14 bases lying between them. The CDR3 sequence: CASSVAGGAGTEAFF. The CDR3 coding sequence is TGTGCCAGCAGCGTAGCGGGAGGGGCAGGGACTGAAGCTTTCTTT. Looking up the rest from reference TRBV9 and TRBJ1-1 gives the full variable domain: DSGVTQTPKHLITATGQRVTLRCSPRSGDLSVYWYQQSLDQGLQFLIQYYNGEERAKGNILERFSAQQFPDLHSELNLSSLELGDSALYFCASSVAGGAGTEAFFGQGTRLTVV.

This clone was picked up a small number of times. V usage is TRBV9 and J usage is TRBJ1-3, with D possibly being TRBD1 (5 bases). The CDR3 loop spans 16 amino acids. Germline CDR1 reads SGDLS; CDR2 reads YYNGEE. Deletions cut 4 bases from V and 2 bases from J, with 16 bases between. The CDR3 is CASSPRGVYAGNTIYF. The CDR3, as DNA: TGTGCCAGCAGCCCCCGGGGGGTTTATGCTGGAAACACCATATATTTT.

This clone is a singleton in its sample. The chain employs TRBV28 and TRBJ1-2; D unclear. CDR1 is MDHEN and CDR2 is SYDVKM in the germline V gene. This CDR3 region has 15 residues. Trimming took off 5 bases at V and 0 bases at J, with 13 bases between the two ends. As DNA, the CDR3 is TGTGCCAGCAGTAGGACGGGAGTATCTAACTATGGCTACACCTTC. Its translation: CASSRTGVSNYGYTF.

This CDR3 reads CASSPGLAGSRTDTQYF. The DNA of the CDR3 is TGTGCCAGCTCACCGGGACTAGCGGGGAGTCGCACAGATACGCAGTATTTT. This chain joins TRBV18 and TRBJ2-3, with 13 bases fitting TRBD2. Unmatched junction bases numbered 4, after V lost 3 bases and J lost 1 base. The CDR3 covers 17 residues. Germline V lookup: CDR1 KGHSH, CDR2 LQKENI.

The chain carries TRBV7-2 and TRBJ1-2; D is unclear. The ends were cut back, 2 bases at V and 7 bases at J, with 14 bases in the middle. CDR3 size: 14 residues. The germline CDR1 and CDR2 sequences are SGHTA and FQGNSA. CDR3 in amino acids: CASSLLRGSGGYTF. Written as DNA, the CDR3 is TGTGCCAGCAGCTTATTGCGGGGATCAGGTGGCTACACCTTC.

A few counts support this clone. The V gene is TRBV2, the J gene TRBJ1-6, with D perhaps matching TRBD1 (6 bases). This CDR3 contains 13 residues. V was pared by 6 bases and J by 12 bases, with 15 bases between. Germline CDR1 reads SNHLY; CDR2 reads FYNNEI. The CDR3 nucleotides read TGTGCCAGCAGCAACGAGGGACACCAACCCCTCCACTTT. Its protein is CASSNEGHQPLHF.

The J gene is TRBJ2-7, the V gene TRBV3-1 (or the pseudogene TRBV3-2); D not resolved. This CDR3 is 12 amino acids long. Germline loops: CDR1 LGHDT, CDR2 YNNKEL (reference sequence). Between the trimmed V and J ends, which lost 3 bases and 2 bases, there was a span of 5 bases. The CDR3 here is CASSQRTYEQYF. DNA of the CDR3: TGTGCCAGCAGCCAGAGGACCTACGAGCAGTACTTC.

This clone was counted between two and nine times. The chain has TRBV10-3 and TRBJ1-5, with D hard to call. The CDR3 has 14 residues. The V gene's germline CDR1 is ENHRY and CDR2 SYGVKD. V lost 0 bases and J lost 2, with 5 bases in between. This CDR3 is CAISESSGNQPQHF. As DNA, the CDR3 is TGTGCCATCAGTGAGTCGAGCGGCAATCAGCCCCAGCATTTT.

J is TRBJ2-1 and V is TRBV4-3; 9 nucleotides match TRBD1. The CDR3 has 17 amino acids. Germline values: CDR1 LGHNA, CDR2 YSLEER. With 0 bases clipped from V and 8 bases from J, the junction kept 11 bases outside the gene matches. CDR3 coding DNA: TGCGCCAGCAGCCAAGATCGGGGGACAGGGAGTGCGGATGAGCAGTTCTTC. Translation: CASSQDRGTGSADEQFF.

This rearrangement joins TRBV27 to TRBJ2-7, with 8 bases identical to TRBD1. The CDR3 runs to 16 residues. The trim removed 6 bases at V and 7 bases at J, leaving 17 bases unmatched. CDR1 and CDR2 (germline): MNHEY, SMNVEV (reference sequence). The CDR3 spells CASSRRQGNLPAEQYF. In DNA form, the CDR3 reads TGTGCCAGCAGCAGACGACAGGGGAATCTTCCCGCTGAGCAGTACTTC.

This clone was observed a few times. The V gene is TRBV6-2 or TRBV6-3, the J gene TRBJ1-3, with 8 nucleotides matching TRBD1. The length of the CDR3 is 17 residues. The germline V gene has CDR1 MNHEY and CDR2 SVGEGT. The V gene end was trimmed by 5 bases and the J gene end by 1 base; junction bases not matched to a gene: 10. The CDR3 loop reads CASSSDRGRQSGNTIYF. In DNA, the CDR3 is TGTGCCAGCAGTAGCGACAGGGGCCGCCAATCTGGAAACACCATATATTTT.

J is TRBJ1-2 and V is TRBV7-3; D is unresolved. Per germline, CDR1 SGHTA and CDR2 FQGTGA. The CDR3 spans 13 residues. V dropped 5 bases and J dropped 5 bases, with 12 bases sitting between them. CDR3 sequence (DNA): TGTGCCAGCAGCCGAGGTTCTTCGTATGGCTACACCTTC. It is translated as CASSRGSSYGYTF.

The chain combines TRBV19 with TRBJ2-2; D might be TRBD2 (5 bases). The germline V gene encodes CDR1 LNHDA and CDR2 SQIVND (reference sequence). CDR3 length: 13 amino acids. V was trimmed by 7 bases and J by 3 bases, leaving 9 bases between them. This CDR3 is CASNPGYTGELFF. In DNA, the CDR3 is TGTGCCAGTAATCCGGGGTACACCGGGGAGCTGTTTTTT.

The rearrangement joins TRBV10-3 to TRBJ1-2, with D tentatively TRBD1 (5 bases). V lost 2 bases and J lost 3, with 10 bases in between. This CDR3 has 14 amino acids. Looked up from germline, CDR1 is ENHRY and CDR2 is SYGVKD. CDR3 amino acids: CAISEGGIYYGYTF. In nucleotides, the CDR3 is TGTGCCATCAGTGAGGGGGGGATTTACTATGGCTACACCTTC.

This clone was found a few times. V usage is TRBV7-3 and J usage is TRBJ2-7; the match to TRBD1 covers 7 bases. The ends lost 10 bases at V and 0 bases at J; junction bases unmatched: 6. CDR1 and CDR2 (germline): SGHTA, FQGTGA. The CDR3 has 13 amino acids. DNA of the CDR3: TGTGCCAATATGGGACAGAACTCCTACGAGCAGTACTTC. It yields the protein CANMGQNSYEQYF.

This clone was found a few times. The chain joins TRBV6-6 to TRBJ1-1, with 8 bases aligning to TRBD1. The CDR3 is 13 amino acids. V was clipped by 2 bases and J by 4 bases; unmatched bases: 0. Germline lookup yields CDR1 MNHNY and CDR2 SVGAGI (reference sequence). CDR3 nucleotide sequence: TGTGCCAGCAGTTACGACAGGGGCACTGAAGCTTTCTTT. Translating gives CASSYDRGTEAFF.

V is TRBV5-6 and J is TRBJ1-2; 10 bases fit TRBD1. V shed 4 bases, J shed 5 bases, and the junction held 5 bases outside the gene matches. CDR3 size: 14 residues. Germline values: CDR1 SGHDT, CDR2 YYEEEE. As DNA, the CDR3 is TGTGCCAGCAGCGCGCGGGACAGGGGATATGGCTACACCTTC. This encodes CASSARDRGYGYTF.

The V gene is TRBV29-1, the J gene TRBJ2-1; the match to TRBD1 covers 7 bases. The V and J ends lost 4 bases and 4 bases, in that order; junction bases with no gene match: 4. CDR3 length: 13 residues. Germline CDR1 and CDR2: SQVTM and ANQGSEA. CDR3 nucleotide sequence: TGCAGCGTTGCCCCGACAGGGTACAATGAGCAGTTCTTC. It encodes CSVAPTGYNEQFF.

This chain joins TRBV29-1 and TRBJ2-3, with 10 bases lining up with TRBD1. Germline V CDR1 and CDR2: SQVTM, ANQGSEA. This CDR3 region has 15 residues. J was trimmed by 3 bases and V by 6 bases; bases with no gene match: 9. The CDR3 coding sequence is TGCAGCGTCGCCCCCGGACAGGGGGGGACAGATACGCAGTATTTT. Its translation: CSVAPGQGGTDTQYF.